The clone carrying this T cell receptor (beta chain) was recorded a few times. Antigen unknown. Use of 60 Vbeta and 13 Jbeta primers characterized the PCR. Assay: immunoSEQ multiplex PCR; the TCRdb copy retains only in-frame clones and omits some. The sample includes about 150,000 clones, approximately 79% of them seen just once. This sample was included in a study of cytomegalovirus exposure and HLA in healthy donors. Points from the study as a whole: Later work showed greater clonal expansion in HLA-associated TCR beta chains than in equally common others.

The specimen sequenced was PBMCs. The origin of this receptor is a male donor in good health and CMV-seronegative.

CDR3 protein: CASSDSYTGELFF. In DNA form, the CDR3 reads TGTGCCAGCAGTGACTCCTACACCGGGGAGCTGTTTTTT. The chain links TRBV6-4 to TRBJ2-2; D is ambiguous. The CDR3 contains 13 residues. The germline V and J ends were trimmed by 0 bases and 3 bases, with 2 bases remaining between them. Germline V lookup: CDR1 MRHNA, CDR2 SNTAGT.